The 14 T cell receptor beta chains given below trace back to one sample, sequenced in a study of OX40 agonist ivuxolimab in advanced cancers. The library was made by the immunoSEQ multiplex PCR assay. TCRdb mirrors the immuneACCESS table, restricted to in-frame sequences. Some clones are absent from its copies; in checked studies, under half trace to an unresolved V gene, and the reason for the others is unknown. The sample table records tens of thousands of clones; roughly four fifths of these occur just once. Of the sample, approximately 5.1% falls within the top ten clones. The starting material was CD4+ or CD8+ T cells sorted from blood, obtained in a trial of the OX40 agonist ivuxolimab. All receptors derive from an adult with an advanced solid tumor such as melanoma, head and neck, liver or kidney cancer.

The chain is built from TRBV11-3 and TRBJ2-1; no clear D. Trimming removed 3 bases at V and 5 bases at J, with 8 bases between. The germline V gene has CDR1 SGHNT and CDR2 YENEEA. The CDR3 consists of 13 residues. DNA for the CDR3: TGTGCCAGCAGCTTTACTCCGAACAATGAGCAGTTCTTC. Amino acid sequence: CASSFTPNNEQFF.

Only one count was recorded for this clone. The V gene is TRBV7-2, the J gene TRBJ2-5, with D unresolved. Germline CDR1 SGHTA, CDR2 FQGNSA. The CDR3 has 12 amino acids. Trimming removed 3 bases at V and 5 bases at J, with 7 bases between. The CDR3 region is CASSLYTETQYF. CDR3 nucleotides: TGTGCCAGCAGCTTGTATACGGAGACCCAGTACTTC.

This chain links TRBV4-3 with TRBJ2-7; perhaps TRBD2 as D (6 bases). The length of the CDR3 is 20 residues. The V and J ends lost 0 bases and 3 bases respectively, with 27 bases between them. Germline-derived CDR1 and CDR2 are LGHNA and YSLEER. For the CDR3, the DNA is TGCGCCAGCAGCCAAGAGAGGAACATGGGAGGAATCTTAGGAGGCTACGAGCAGTACTTC. This sequence encodes CASSQERNMGGILGGYEQYF.

The rearrangement links TRBV29-1 to TRBJ2-1; 10 bases fit TRBD2. Germline-derived CDR1 and CDR2 are SQVTM and ANQGSEA. The CDR3 consists of 15 residues. The V segment lost 3 bases and the J segment 7 bases; nucleotides outside the gene matches: 9. CDR3 sequence: CSVDNQRGGKNEQFF. Here the CDR3 DNA reads TGCAGCGTTGACAACCAGCGGGGGGGAAAGAATGAGCAGTTCTTC.

This chain links TRBV5-1 with TRBJ2-1, with 10 bases lining up with TRBD2. Germline trimming cut 4 bases from V and 6 bases from J; bases unmatched to any gene: 7. CDR3 length: 15 residues. Germline loops: CDR1 SGHRS, CDR2 YFSETQ. The DNA of the CDR3 is TGCGCCAGCAGCCGGCCCGGGACTAGCGCCAATGAGCAGTTCTTC. Amino acid sequence: CASSRPGTSANEQFF.

The chain carries TRBV7-3 and TRBJ2-3; 11 bases fit TRBD2. Germline loops: CDR1 SGHTA, CDR2 FQGTGA. Trimming removed 5 bases from V and 0 bases from J; junction bases left unmatched: 13. The length of the CDR3 is 19 residues. CDR3 amino acids: CASSQRPSGGPASTDTQYF. CDR3 sequence (DNA): TGTGCCAGCAGCCAACGGCCTAGCGGGGGGCCTGCTAGCACAGATACGCAGTATTTT. The variable domain in full, with the rest retrieved from reference TRBV7-3 and TRBJ2-3, is GAGVSQTPSNKVTEKGKYVELRCDPISGHTALYWYRQSLGQGPEFLIYFQGTGAADDSGLPNDRFFAVRPEGSVSTLKIQRTERGDSAVYLCASSQRPSGGPASTDTQYFGPGTRLTVL.

The chain carries TRBV2 and TRBJ2-7; 8 bases are shared with TRBD2. V gave up 5 bases and J gave up 3 bases; unmatched junction bases: 6. The germline CDR1 and CDR2 sequences are SNHLY and FYNNEI. The CDR3 covers 14 residues. CDR3 sequence reads: CASSTGLVVYEQYF. The CDR3 DNA reads as TGTGCCAGCAGTACGGGACTAGTGGTCTACGAGCAGTACTTC. Based on the CDR3 plus reference TRBV2 and TRBJ2-7, the full variable domain is EPEVTQTPSHQVTQMGQEVILRCVPISNHLYFYWYRQILGQKVEFLVSFYNNEISEKSEIFDDQFSVERPDGSNFTLKIRSTKLEDSAMYFCASSTGLVVYEQYFGPGTRLTVT.

The chain couples TRBV2 to TRBJ2-1; 13 bases line up with TRBD2. Trimming at V came to 7 bases and at J to 7 bases, leaving 7 bases not matched to a gene. The CDR3 loop spans 15 amino acids. Germline loops: CDR1 SNHLY, CDR2 FYNNEI. The CDR3 coding sequence is TGTGCCAGCACCGCCGGGACTAGCGGGATAAATGAGCAGTTCTTC. It codes for CASTAGTSGINEQFF.

The gene calls are TRBV7-8 and TRBJ1-4; the match to TRBD1 covers 9 bases. The J segment lost 4 bases and the V segment lost 4 bases, leaving 7 bases of the junction unmatched. This CDR3 comprises 16 residues. The V gene's germline CDR1 is SGHVS and CDR2 FQNEAQ. The CDR3 region has the DNA TGTGCCAGCAGCTCGGGTCTGACAGGGGGTAATGAAAAACTGTTTTTT. It specifies CASSSGLTGGNEKLFF.

This clone showed up just once. The V call is TRBV2, the J call TRBJ2-1; 11 bases agree with TRBD1. Germline V gives CDR1 SNHLY, CDR2 FYNNEI. CDR3 length: 12 residues. CDR3 in DNA: TGTGGAACTAGGGGACAGGGGGACGAGCAGTTCTTC. It translates to CGTRGQGDEQFF.

The V gene is TRBV10-3, the J gene TRBJ2-3, with TRBD2 matching 9 bases. CDR3 length: 16 amino acids. Unmatched junction bases numbered 9, after V lost 6 bases and J lost 2 bases. CDR1 and CDR2 from the germline V gene are ENHRY and SYGVKD. The CDR3 reads CAIRGTAGGLTDTQYF. CDR3 sequence (DNA): TGTGCCATCAGAGGTACGGCGGGAGGGCTCACAGATACGCAGTATTTT.

V usage is TRBV7-2 and J usage is TRBJ1-5; D perhaps matches TRBD1 (5 bases). The CDR3 is 16 amino acids. V lost 1 base to trimming and J lost 2 bases, with 12 bases between them. Germline CDR1 is SGHTA and CDR2 is FQGNSA. As DNA, the CDR3 is TGTGCCAGCAGCTTAGGGGGCACCGGCGGCAATCAGCCCCAGCATTTT. Protein sequence: CASSLGGTGGNQPQHF.

A remark on this clone: The junction does not match germline at one end; this may be a read error. The chain combines TRBV7-7 with TRBJ2-1; 10 bases are shared with TRBD1. The CDR3 contains 13 residues. Germline CDR1 reads SSHAT; CDR2 reads FNYEAQ (reference sequence). CDR3 residues: CASSRDRGNEQFF. The CDR3 DNA follows: TGTGCTAGCAGCCGGGACAGGGGCAATGAGCAGTTCTTC.

V is TRBV7-2 and J is TRBJ1-2; D unresolved. Germline loops: CDR1 SGHTA, CDR2 FQGNSA. The CDR3 totals 13 residues. The germline V and J ends were trimmed by 4 bases and 4 bases, with 10 bases remaining between them. The DNA of the CDR3 is TGTGCCAGCAGCTCCCAGGAGAGCTATGGCTACACCTTC. Residues: CASSSQESYGYTF.